The 2 T cell receptor beta chains given below trace back to one sample, sequenced in a study of blood T cell repertoires in COVID-19 (dated by TCRdb to 2019 to 2021). To prepare the library, the immunoSEQ multiplex PCR assay was applied. TCRdb limited this immuneACCESS table to in-frame rearrangements with V and J called. A share of clones is missing; checked studies link under half to unresolved V genes, and the rest is unexplained. The sample profile shows roughly 97,000 clones; just under 85% of them were found once. The ten largest make up approximately 3.5% of the sample. Material: peripheral blood. All receptors come from an elderly woman with active or convalescent COVID-19.

CDR3 nucleotides: TGTGCCAGTAAAGAGCGGGAGTTAGCAGATACGCAGTATTTT. Its translation is CASKERELADTQYF. This sequence joins TRBV19 and TRBJ2-3; TRBD2 matches 8 bases. The CDR3 runs to 14 residues. The germline CDR1 and CDR2 sequences are LNHDA and SQIVND (reference sequence). J was trimmed by 4 bases and V by 7 bases; bases with no gene match: 7.

V gene TRBV2 combines with J gene TRBJ1-3, with 7 bases aligning to TRBD1. V lost 6 bases, J lost 1 base, and 12 bases stayed unmatched. The length of the CDR3 is 17 residues. Germline V gene sequence: CDR1 SNHLY, CDR2 FYNNEI. The CDR3 spells CASRLRGQVSSGNTIYF. CDR3 coding DNA: TGTGCCAGCAGGCTAAGGGGGCAGGTCTCTTCTGGAAACACCATATATTTT.